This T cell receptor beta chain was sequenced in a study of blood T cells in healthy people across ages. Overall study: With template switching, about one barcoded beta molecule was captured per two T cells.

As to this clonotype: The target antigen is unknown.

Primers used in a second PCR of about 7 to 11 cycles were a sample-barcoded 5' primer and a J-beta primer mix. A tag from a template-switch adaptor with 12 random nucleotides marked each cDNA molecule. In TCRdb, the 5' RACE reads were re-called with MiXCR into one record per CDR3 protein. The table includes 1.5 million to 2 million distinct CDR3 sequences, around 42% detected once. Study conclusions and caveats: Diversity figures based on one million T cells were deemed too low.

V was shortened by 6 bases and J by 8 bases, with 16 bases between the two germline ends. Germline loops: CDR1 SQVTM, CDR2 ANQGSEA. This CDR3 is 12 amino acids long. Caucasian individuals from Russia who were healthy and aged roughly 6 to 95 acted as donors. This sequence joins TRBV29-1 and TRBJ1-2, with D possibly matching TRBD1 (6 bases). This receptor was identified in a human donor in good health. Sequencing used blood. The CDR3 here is CSVQQGIEGYTF. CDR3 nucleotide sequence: TGCAGCGTACAACAGGGAATTGAGGGCTACACCTTC.